This T cell receptor (beta chain) was retrieved from a study of blood T cell repertoires in COVID-19. On this clone: The same CDR3 arises from other DNA sequences in this sample as well.

Libraries were prepared by immunoSEQ multiplex PCR; TCRdb keeps only in-frame clonotypes and omits some of them. This repertoire shows about 100,000 clones, approximately 81% found once; its top ten account for 10% to 15%. The V and J ends lost 3 bases and 8 bases respectively, with 10 bases between them. From germline, CDR1 is DFQATT and CDR2 SNEGSKA (reference sequence). The CDR3 totals 11 residues. The sequencing sample was made of peripheral blood. This chain uses TRBV20-1 with TRBJ1-2; D is possibly TRBD1 (6 bases). The source is a human donor in a cohort sampled during active COVID-19. CDR3: CSASPGVGYTF. The CDR3 region has the DNA TGCAGTGCTAGTCCAGGGGTAGGCTACACCTTC.